The text below deals with one TCR beta chain. No antigen is known for it. The data originate from a study of CD8 T cells in Susac syndrome. General study results and limits: As the study acknowledged, the number of individuals in its TCR sequencing and HLA analysis was relatively small.

Trimming cost V 0 bases and J 1 base, with 10 bases left between them. This CDR3 region has 16 residues. Germline V lookup: CDR1 LGHNA, CDR2 YNFKEQ. RNA was extracted with the RNeasy kit, and a quantity of about 0.45 to 1 ug was reverse transcribed using random hexamers. The amplification used immunoSEQ multiplex PCR on TCR beta CDR3; it spanned 54 Vbeta and 13 Jbeta. TCRdb reanalysed the immunoSEQ multiplex PCR reads using MiXCR and keeps one entry per CDR3 protein. The data hold about 280,000 distinct CDR3 sequences, with 80% to 90% observed a single time. The J gene is TRBJ2-1, the V gene TRBV4-2, with D perhaps TRBD1 (5 bases). The sample comprised CD8+ T cells from PBMCs. This clonotype was sampled from a human donor with multiple sclerosis. CDR3 in DNA: TGTGCCAGCAGCCAAGAGGGAAAGGGGTCCTACAATGAGCAGTTCTTC. Amino acids: CASSQEGKGSYNEQFF.